Below are 18 T cell receptor beta chains sequenced from a single sample in a study of identical twins. TCRdb reanalysed the 5' RACE reads using MiXCR and keeps one entry per CDR3 protein. The sample shows around 340,000 distinct CDR3 sequences, approximately 10% of them seen only once. Sequencing was performed on naive T cells sorted from blood. The receptors were sampled from a woman between 50 and 59 years old in good health.

Remarks on this clonotype: With a much larger clone just one base away, this may be a read error. V is TRBV4-2 and J is TRBJ2-2, with a tentative D call TRBD2 (5 bases). CDR3 length equals 17 residues. CDR1 and CDR2 from the germline V gene are LGHNA and YNFKEQ. The DNA of the CDR3 is TGTGCCAGCAGCCAAGCCCCCCAAAGCGGATACACCGGGCAGCTGTTTTTT. This sequence encodes CASSQAPQSGYTGQLFF.

The chain joins TRBV29-1 to TRBJ1-2, with D perhaps TRBD1 (6 bases). Germline V gene data show CDR1 as SQVTM and CDR2 as ANQGSEA. The CDR3 has 11 residues. Trimming took off 7 bases at V and 6 bases at J, with 12 bases between the two ends. This CDR3 reads CSGTQGDGYTF. The DNA for the CDR3 is TGCAGCGGAACACAGGGCGATGGCTACACCTTC.

This clonotype was counted many times. V usage is TRBV5-1 and J usage is TRBJ2-7; D may be TRBD1 or TRBD2 (5 bases each). The CDR3 runs to 14 residues. Looked up from germline, CDR1 is SGHRS and CDR2 is YFSETQ. V dropped 4 bases and J dropped 5 bases, with 16 bases sitting between them. CDR3: CASSAGTLYDEQYF. Written as DNA, the CDR3 is TGCGCCAGCAGCGCCGGGACGTTGTACGACGAGCAGTACTTC.

In this sample, this clonotype turned up many times. This chain uses TRBV12-3 or TRBV12-4 with TRBJ2-7, with TRBD1 matching 7 bases. The CDR3 consists of 13 residues. The V segment lost 3 bases and the J segment 2 bases; nucleotides outside the gene matches: 1. The CDR3 nucleotides read TGTGCCAGCAGTTTTGGGACAGCCTACGAGCAGTACTTC. Translated: CASSFGTAYEQYF.

This clonotype has a count of ten or more. This rearrangement joins TRBV25-1 to TRBJ1-5; no firm D call. Germline V gene sequence: CDR1 MGHDK, CDR2 SYGVNS. V was cut by 5 bases and J by 6 bases, with 8 bases left in between. This CDR3 has 12 residues. The CDR3 DNA sequence: TGTGCCAGCAGTCTCGGAACTCAGCCCCAGCATTTT. This codes for CASSLGTQPQHF.

This clonotype was picked up a small number of times. The V gene is TRBV7-6, the J gene TRBJ1-4, with no clear D. Trimming removed 2 bases from V and 1 base from J, with 11 bases in between. Germline V gene lookup returns CDR1 SGHVS and CDR2 FNYEAQ. The CDR3 covers 16 residues. The CDR3 here is CASSLWAGLTNEKLFF. The CDR3 nucleotides read TGTGCCAGCAGCTTATGGGCAGGACTAACTAATGAAAAACTGTTTTTT.

This clonotype was seen a handful of times. This sequence joins TRBV20-1 and TRBJ1-5; D unclear. Germline V gene sequence: CDR1 DFQATT, CDR2 SNEGSKA (reference sequence). The CDR3 is 13 residues long. Deletions cut 3 bases from V and 6 bases from J, with 12 bases between. The chain's CDR3 is CSARGWGTQPQHF. The CDR3 DNA reads TGCAGTGCTAGGGGGTGGGGAACTCAGCCCCAGCATTTT.

There are a few counts of this clonotype. The chain uses TRBV30 and TRBJ1-2; 7 bases are a match to TRBD1. The trim removed 3 bases at V and 4 bases at J, leaving 17 bases unmatched. The CDR3 has 17 residues. CDR1 GTSNPN and CDR2 SVGIG come from the germline V gene (reference sequence). The CDR3 sequence: CAWRNPGTVRQGYGYTF. The DNA for the CDR3 is TGTGCCTGGAGAAACCCCGGGACAGTAAGGCAGGGCTATGGCTACACCTTC.

CDR3 DNA: TGTGCCAGCAGTGAGATGGGCAAAAACATTCAGTACTTC. Its translation: CASSEMGKNIQYF. This chain connects TRBV5-4 to TRBJ2-4; D unclear. CDR1 and CDR2 (germline): SGHNT, YYREEE (reference sequence). V was trimmed by 5 bases and J by 3 bases, leaving 9 bases between them. This CDR3 is 13 amino acids long.

The gene calls are TRBV6-6 and TRBJ1-4, with D uncertain. This CDR3 spans 14 amino acids. Germline CDR1 MNHNY, CDR2 SVGAGI (reference sequence). With 6 bases removed from V and 4 bases from J, the gap between germline ends came to 12 bases. The CDR3 loop reads CASSLGSRNEKLFF. CDR3 nucleotide sequence: TGTGCCAGCAGCCTCGGAAGCCGTAATGAAAAACTGTTTTTT.

This clonotype was counted a few times. V usage is TRBV5-1 and J usage is TRBJ2-5; perhaps TRBD2 as D (6 bases). V was cut by 4 bases and J by 1 base, with 17 bases left in between. The V gene's germline CDR1 is SGHRS and CDR2 YFSETQ. The CDR3 has 16 amino acids. The CDR3 DNA reads TGCGCCAGCAGCCACCGGCCGGGGGATGGCCAAGAGACCCAGTACTTC. Amino acid sequence: CASSHRPGDGQETQYF.

The chain combines TRBV18 with TRBJ2-2; TRBD1 might be the D (5 bases). Germline V gene sequence: CDR1 KGHSH, CDR2 LQKENI. The CDR3 runs 14 residues. Trimming shortened V by 1 base and J by 3 bases, and 6 bases separated the two germline ends. CDR3: CASSPQGHTGELFF. The CDR3 DNA follows: TGTGCCAGCTCACCACAGGGGCACACCGGGGAGCTGTTTTTT.

This clonotype was picked up a small number of times. V usage is TRBV24-1 and J usage is TRBJ2-1, with TRBD2 matching 7 bases. The J segment lost 6 bases and the V segment lost 4 bases, leaving 14 bases of the junction unmatched. Germline assignment: CDR1 KGHDR and CDR2 SFDVKD. The CDR3 is made up of 17 amino acids. The CDR3, as DNA: TGTGCCACCAGTGACCCCATCCGAAGGGAGGGCCGCAATGAGCAGTTCTTC. Its translation is CATSDPIRREGRNEQFF.

A remark on this clonotype: A clone one base away is much larger, so this may be a read error. This chain connects TRBV5-1 to TRBJ2-1; TRBD2 agrees at 9 bases. J lost 8 bases, V lost 7 bases, and 16 bases had no gene match. The CDR3 spans 16 residues. The V gene's germline CDR1 is SGHRS and CDR2 YFSETQ. The chain's CDR3 is CASGPSASGNYHEQFF. The CDR3 DNA sequence: TGCGCCAGCGGCCCGTCCGCTAGCGGGAATTATCATGAGCAGTTCTTC. Full variable domain (outside the CDR3, taken from reference TRBV5-1 and TRBJ2-1): KAGVTQTPRYLIKTRGQQVTLSCSPISGHRSVSWYQQTPGQGLQFLFEYFSETQRNKGNFPGRFSGRQFSNSRSEMNVSTLELGDSALYLCASGPSASGNYHEQFFGPGTRLTVL.

Only a few counts were recorded for this clonotype. The V gene is TRBV6-2 or TRBV6-3, the J gene TRBJ2-7; 9 bases agree with TRBD1. V trimming: 6 bases; J trimming: 3 bases; junction bases outside the gene matches: 9. The CDR3 is made up of 15 amino acids. Looked up from germline, CDR1 is MNHEY and CDR2 is SVGEGT. The CDR3 coding sequence is TGTGCCAGCAGACCTCCGGGACAGGGTGGCTACGAGCAGTACTTC. Its protein is CASRPPGQGGYEQYF.

V is TRBV10-2 and J is TRBJ1-5, with TRBD1 identical over 10 bases. Germline CDR1 reads WSHSY; CDR2 reads SAAADI. The V and J ends lost 8 bases and 1 base, in that order; junction bases with no gene match: 5. The CDR3 is made up of 15 amino acids. CDR3 in amino acids: CASRGQGESNQPQHF. In DNA form, the CDR3 reads TGCGCCAGCCGCGGACAGGGGGAAAGCAATCAGCCCCAGCATTTT.

This clonotype came up many times. V is TRBV7-9 and J is TRBJ2-1; 12 bases agree with TRBD2. The V segment lost 7 bases and the J segment 7 bases; nucleotides outside the gene matches: 5. The germline CDR1 and CDR2 sequences are SEHNR and FQNEAQ (reference sequence). The CDR3 runs to 14 residues. Here the CDR3 reads CASNPGLAGNEQFF. DNA for the CDR3: TGTGCCAGCAACCCGGGACTAGCGGGTAATGAGCAGTTCTTC.

This clonotype was recorded at least ten times. The chain carries TRBV24-1 and TRBJ1-1; maybe TRBD1 (6 bases). The CDR3 has 13 residues. CDR1 and CDR2 from the germline V gene are KGHDR and SFDVKD. Trimming shortened V by 11 bases and J by 2 bases, and 14 bases separated the two germline ends. The CDR3 here is CAIQKGHNTEAFF. In nucleotides, the CDR3 is TGTGCCATCCAGAAGGGACACAACACTGAAGCTTTCTTT.